This TCR beta chain stems from a study of control samples from healthy donors and cancer patients. Germline CDR1 reads MNHEY; CDR2 reads SVGEGT. Trimming removed 2 bases from V and 2 bases from J, with 18 bases in between. The CDR3 is 17 residues long. This clone was seen a handful of times. The protocol was immunoSEQ multiplex PCR, while the TCRdb copy is restricted to in-frame clones and leaves out a portion. The table includes some 95,000 clones, roughly 90% detected once. This TCR was sampled from a human donor in good health. The donor label of this sample is uncertain. J is TRBJ2-5 and V is TRBV6-2 or TRBV6-3, with D tentatively TRBD2 (5 bases). Sequencing was done on a sample of blood. In DNA form, the CDR3 reads TGTGCCAGCAGTTACACGGTTGAGCGGAAAACGCAAGAGACCCAGTACTTC. Amino acid sequence: CASSYTVERKTQETQYF.